The T cell receptor beta chain described here comes from a study of cytomegalovirus exposure and HLA in healthy donors. Study-wide points: Among the CMV-associated chains, three were confirmed in vitro as specific for CMV antigens. A list of around 160 TCR beta chains associated with cytomegalovirus was given. The authors later linked a missense DCLRE1C variant to TCR beta V- and J-gene trimming. For cytomegalovirus status, the classifier reportedly gave diagnoses with high specificity and sensitivity.

The PCR used 60 Vbeta and 13 Jbeta primers. Clones were sequenced by immunoSEQ multiplex PCR, and TCRdb holds only the in-frame ones, with some missing. This table has tens of thousands of clones, about two thirds appearing once. A note on this clone: Antigen unknown. The junction and the germline gene differ at one end; a read error may be behind it.

CDR3 length: 14 residues. Germline V gives CDR1 SEHNR, CDR2 FQNEAQ (reference sequence). This TCR was recovered from a woman aged 50 to 60 in good health and CMV-seropositive. Sequencing was performed on PBMCs. J is TRBJ2-1 and V is TRBV7-9, with 7 bases aligning to TRBD2. In nucleotides, the CDR3 is TGTGCCAGCAGGTTAGCGGGCGCCTACAATGAGCAGTTCTTC. It encodes CASRLAGAYNEQFF.